This T cell receptor beta chain was captured in a study of neoadjuvant anti-PD-1 for oral cavity cancer. Study overall: Patients without progression got a fourth dose around day 43.

Time point given: after neoadjuvant nivolumab, at surgical resection. Two replicates per tumor sample, mostly from roughly 4.8 ug of genomic DNA. Sequencing used immunoSEQ multiplex PCR; TCRdb keeps in-frame clones, though not all of them. The sample includes 35,000 to 40,000 clones, 35% to 45% of them seen just once. The CDR3 sequence is 15 residues long. V was clipped by 4 bases and J by 2 bases, with 14 bases between them. The germline V gene encodes CDR1 SGHNT and CDR2 YYREEE (reference sequence). This receptor was obtained from a person between 40 and 85 years old with oral cavity squamous cell carcinoma. This chain joins TRBV5-4 and TRBJ2-3, with D possibly TRBD2 on 7 matching bases. The starting material was tumor tissue, obtained after nivolumab (anti-PD-1) treatment. In DNA form, the CDR3 reads TGTGCCAGCAGCGGGCGGGGGCCCATCACAGATACGCAGTATTTT. Encoded protein: CASSGRGPITDTQYF.